These T cell receptor beta chains were read from a single sample in a study of T cell repertoires in ileal Crohn's disease. This table comes from immunoSEQ multiplex PCR, and its TCRdb copy is limited to in-frame clones, with some not included. The repertoire holds 9,500 to 10,000 clones, with approximately 82% as singletons. The sequencing input was ileal tissue. These receptors originate from an adult with Crohn's disease. CDR3s include the opening cysteine and the closing phenylalanine or tryptophan. D genes are given only for firm matches. Size is stated for part of the rows, as once, few or many counts, or as a class when the clone is expanded.

TRBJ2-6,TRBV7-7,few,.,CASSRGGPGANVLTF,TGTGCTAGCAGCCGAGGGGGACCTGGGGCCAACGTCCTGACTTTC
TRBJ2-3,TRBV28,.,TRBD2,CASRGLAGGTTDTQYF,TGTGCCAGCAGGGGACTAGCGGGGGGGACCACAGATACGCAGTATTTT
TRBJ2-5,TRBV19,.,.,CASRAGTYQETQYF,TGTGCCAGTAGGGCGGGGACGTACCAAGAGACCCAGTACTTC
TRBJ2-7,TRBV28,.,TRBD1,CASSSRSGGARYEQYF,TGTGCCAGCAGTTCCCGTTCAGGGGGCGCGCGTTACGAGCAGTACTTC
TRBJ2-2,TRBV7-8,.,TRBD1,CASSISDRVGTGELFF,TGTGCCAGCAGCATCTCGGACAGGGTCGGAACCGGGGAGCTGTTTTTT
TRBJ1-2,TRBV2,.,.,CATASFLVRDKGYYGYTF,TGTGCCACCGCGTCCTTCTTAGTCCGGGACAAGGGGTACTATGGCTACACCTTC
TRBJ2-3,TRBV5-4,.,.,CASRLKRGDTQYF,TGTGCCAGCAGGTTGAAACGAGGAGATACGCAGTATTTT
TRBJ1-1,TRBV27,.,.,CASSPSALDGPNLEAFF,TGTGCCAGCAGTCCCTCAGCCCTAGATGGTCCCAACCTAGAAGCTTTCTTT
TRBJ1-1,TRBV6-1,few,.,CASSELWNTEAFF,TGTGCCAGCAGTGAACTCTGGAACACTGAAGCTTTCTTT
TRBJ2-7,TRBV30,.,TRBD1,CAWSRDRGREQYF,TGTGCCTGGAGTCGGGACAGGGGAAGGGAGCAGTACTTC
TRBJ1-6,TRBV11-2,.,.,CASSLVRVSPLHF,TGTGCCAGCAGCTTAGTCAGGGTTTCACCCCTCCACTTT
TRBJ1-2,TRBV4-1,.,TRBD1,CASSQGLGLEGAGYGYTF,TGCGCCAGCAGCCAAGGTTTAGGCTTGGAGGGGGCGGGGTATGGCTACACCTTC
TRBJ1-4,TRBV5-4,.,.,CASSLAQGGNEKLFF,TGTGCCAGCAGCTTGGCGCAGGGTGGAAATGAAAAACTGTTTTTT
TRBJ2-3,TRBV11-2,.,TRBD2,CASSPNPSGSADTQYF,TGTGCCAGCAGCCCAAACCCTAGCGGGAGTGCAGATACGCAGTATTTT
TRBJ1-2,TRBV7-2,.,.,CASSLATHGYTF,TGTGCCAGCAGCTTAGCCACTCATGGCTACACCTTC
TRBJ2-7,TRBV7-9,.,TRBD1,CASSFDGTGTYEQYF,TGTGCCAGCAGCTTTGACGGGACAGGTACCTACGAGCAGTACTTC
TRBJ1-2,TRBV7-2,.,TRBD1,CASSPQSRDRAGYTF,TGTGCCAGCAGCCCTCAAAGCCGGGACAGGGCCGGCTACACCTTC
TRBJ1-2,TRBV2,.,TRBD1,CASTQTGTANYGYTF,TGTGCCAGCACCCAAACAGGGACAGCTAACTATGGCTACACCTTC
TRBJ1-1,TRBV18,.,.,CASSPGSEAPRTEAFF,TGTGCCAGCTCACCGGGGAGCGAGGCCCCACGCACTGAAGCTTTCTTT
TRBJ1-5,TRBV19,.,.,CASSPFRQPQHF,TGTGCCAGTAGTCCGTTTCGGCAGCCCCAGCATTTT
TRBJ2-7,TRBV30,few,TRBD1,CAWRVTGERYEQYF,TGTGCCTGGAGGGTTACAGGGGAGCGCTACGAGCAGTACTTC
TRBJ2-7,TRBV19,.,.,CASSIGGHEQYF,TGTGCCAGTAGTATAGGAGGCCACGAGCAGTACTTC
TRBJ1-1,TRBV18,.,.,CASSPAAEFTEAFF,TGTGCCAGCTCACCAGCGGCAGAGTTCACTGAAGCTTTCTTT
TRBJ2-7,TRBV7-2,.,.,CASSSSPGSLLAYF,TGTGCCAGCAGCTCCTCCCCCGGGAGTCTCCTAGCGTACTTC
TRBJ1-6,TRBV27,.,.,CASSLEGNSPLHF,TGTGCCAGCAGTCTAGAGGGCAATTCACCCCTCCACTTT
TRBJ1-1,TRBV7-4,large,TRBD1,CASSALDRGHGHNTEAFF,TGTGCCAGCAGCGCGTTGGACAGGGGACACGGTCACAACACTGAAGCTTTCTTT
TRBJ2-4,TRBV4-1,.,TRBD2,CASSQGEGLAKNIQYF,TGCGCCAGCAGCCAAGGGGAGGGGCTAGCCAAAAACATTCAGTACTTC
TRBJ2-1,TRBV6-1,.,TRBD1,CASSGTGLHEQFF,TGTGCCAGCAGTGGGACAGGGTTGCATGAGCAGTTCTTC
TRBJ2-7,TRBV18,.,.,CASSPTRHSEQYF,TGTGCCAGCTCACCTACCAGGCATTCCGAGCAGTACTTC
TRBJ1-5,TRBV27,.,.,CASSYSRASQPQHF,TGTGCCAGCAGTTATAGCAGGGCCTCACAGCCCCAGCATTTT
TRBJ1-4,TRBV19,.,TRBD1,CASSMGTGNNEKLFF,TGTGCCAGTAGTATGGGGACAGGCAACAATGAAAAACTGTTTTTT
TRBJ1-1,TRBV10-2,few,.,CASSESRGGTFF,TGCGCCAGCAGTGAGTCTAGGGGGGGGACTTTCTTT
TRBJ1-5,TRBV9,hyperexpanded,TRBD1,CASSGGDRGFNQPQHF,TGTGCCAGCAGCGGCGGGGACAGGGGTTTCAATCAGCCCCAGCATTTT
TRBJ1-5,TRBV5-6,.,TRBD1,CASSLSLGTGGRNQPQHF,TGTGCCAGCAGCTTGTCTCTCGGGACAGGGGGCAGGAATCAGCCCCAGCATTTT
TRBJ2-3,TRBV11-3,.,TRBD1,CASSLGTVTDTQYF,TGTGCCAGCAGCCTCGGGACAGTCACAGATACGCAGTATTTT
TRBJ1-1,TRBV7-3,.,.,CASSLQDIGRTEAFF,TGTGCCAGCAGCCTACAAGACATCGGCAGGACTGAAGCTTTCTTT
TRBJ2-3,TRBV6-5,.,TRBD1,CASSPGQGTDTQYF,TGTGCCAGCAGCCCGGGACAGGGGACAGATACGCAGTATTTT
TRBJ2-1,TRBV29-1,medium-sized,.,CSSSGGNEQFF,TGCAGCTCCAGTGGCGGTAATGAGCAGTTCTTC
TRBJ2-7,TRBV30,.,.,CAWEGGSSYEQYF,TGTGCCTGGGAAGGGGGAAGCTCCTACGAGCAGTACTTC
TRBJ2-1,TRBV6-1,few,TRBD2,CASSEDAGTRWGSEQFF,TGTGCCAGCAGTGAAGATGCTGGGACTAGATGGGGCAGTGAGCAGTTCTTC
TRBJ1-1,TRBV7-2,.,TRBD1,CASSLDRGPRTEAFF,TGTGCCAGCAGCTTAGACAGGGGCCCCAGGACTGAAGCTTTCTTT
TRBJ2-7,TRBV28,.,.,CAHHRVPYEQYF,TGTGCTCACCACAGGGTTCCCTACGAGCAGTACTTC
TRBJ1-2,TRBV15,.,.,CATSRVRGAGGYTF,TGTGCCACCAGCAGAGTTCGGGGGGCGGGTGGCTACACCTTC
TRBJ2-1,TRBV11-2,.,TRBD2,CASSPSLLRAGGRYNEQFF,TGTGCCAGCAGCCCCTCCCTACTGCGGGCGGGGGGGCGTTACAATGAGCAGTTCTTC
TRBJ2-7,TRBV29-1,.,.,CSVEVGSGLWDEQYF,TGCAGCGTTGAAGTAGGCAGCGGCCTTTGGGACGAGCAGTACTTC
TRBJ1-1,TRBV7-8,.,.,CASSLGGGNTEAFF,TGTGCCAGCAGCTTAGGGGGGGGCAACACTGAAGCTTTCTTT
TRBJ2-7,TRBV30,few,TRBD1,CAWTRDSSYEQYF,TGTGCCTGGACCCGGGACAGCTCCTACGAGCAGTACTTC
TRBJ1-4,TRBV28,.,TRBD1,CASKSTGGGEKLFF,TGTGCCAGCAAATCGACAGGGGGGGGTGAAAAACTGTTTTTT
TRBJ2-7,TRBV28,.,.,CASSRKTAYEQYF,TGTGCCAGCAGCCGCAAGACAGCCTACGAGCAGTACTTC
TRBJ2-7,TRBV18,.,TRBD1,CASSRDSEQYF,TGTGCCAGCTCACGGGACAGCGAGCAGTACTTC
TRBJ2-7,TRBV21-1,.,.,CASSFRTSGEQYF,TGTGCCAGCAGCTTTCGTACGTCCGGGGAGCAGTACTTC
TRBJ2-2,TRBV27,.,.,CASSLLSQALNTGELFF,TGTGCCAGCAGTTTATTATCCCAGGCTCTCAACACCGGGGAGCTGTTTTTT
TRBJ2-2,TRBV29-1,once,TRBD1,CSVQGAQNTGELFF,TGCAGCGTTCAGGGGGCGCAGAACACCGGGGAGCTGTTTTTT
TRBJ1-2,TRBV6-6,.,.,CASSGGGLLGYTF,TGTGCCAGCAGCGGGGGGGGCCTTCTTGGCTACACCTTC
TRBJ1-4,TRBV15,.,TRBD1,CATSRDRAGTVELFF,TGTGCCACCAGCAGAGATAGGGCAGGGACAGTAGAACTGTTTTTT
TRBJ2-3,TRBV5-4,.,.,CASSLGTDVTSTDTQYF,TGTGCCAGCAGCTTGGGAACAGACGTGACCTCCACAGATACGCAGTATTTT
TRBJ2-5,TRBV5-4,once,TRBD1,CASSSGTGQETQYF,TGTGCCAGCAGCTCGGGGACAGGGCAAGAGACCCAGTACTTC
TRBJ2-1,TRBV5-4,medium-sized,TRBD2,CASSLGGTSREGEQFF,TGTGCCAGCAGCTTGGGGGGGACTAGTCGGGAGGGTGAGCAGTTCTTC
TRBJ1-1,TRBV28,.,.,CASSLMWAGLGTEAFF,TGTGCCAGCAGTTTAATGTGGGCGGGGCTGGGGACTGAAGCTTTCTTT